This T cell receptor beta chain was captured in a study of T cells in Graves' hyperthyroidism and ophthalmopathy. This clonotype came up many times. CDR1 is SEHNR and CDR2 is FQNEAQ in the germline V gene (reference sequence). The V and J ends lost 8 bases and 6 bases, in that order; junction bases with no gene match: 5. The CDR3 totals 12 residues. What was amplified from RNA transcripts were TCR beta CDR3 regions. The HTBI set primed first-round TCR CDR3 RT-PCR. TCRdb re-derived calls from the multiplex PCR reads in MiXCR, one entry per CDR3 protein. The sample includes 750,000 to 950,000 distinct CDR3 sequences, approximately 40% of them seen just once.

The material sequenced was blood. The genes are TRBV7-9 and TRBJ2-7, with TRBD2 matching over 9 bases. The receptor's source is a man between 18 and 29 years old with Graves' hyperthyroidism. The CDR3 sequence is CASEAGGREQYF. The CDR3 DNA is TGTGCCAGCGAGGCGGGGGGGCGCGAGCAGTACTTC.